The T cell receptor (beta chain) described here comes from a study of T cell responses to AZD1222 COVID-19 vaccine. Study-wide results and limits: Spike-specific TCR repertoires showed rising breadth and depth after two AZD1222 doses. Nearly half of unique spike-specific TCRs reportedly avoided B.1.351 and B.1.1.7 mutated regions. There were mostly white British donors and more females than males, and clonal diversity was possibly underestimated. Across the whole spike, CD4 TCRs peaked at regions 160-218 and 743-854.

To note about this clone: The target antigen is unknown.

TCRdb keeps only in-frame clones here, not all; method: immunoSEQ multiplex PCR. The sample comprises about 96,000 clones, 88% of which are singletons, and less than 3% rests with the top ten. Germline V gene data show CDR1 as MDHEN and CDR2 as SYDVKM. V lost 2 bases and J lost 7, with 15 bases in between. The CDR3 has 15 amino acids. Sample: peripheral blood, taken on day 0 of AZD1222 vaccination. The chain employs TRBV28 and TRBJ2-1; TRBD2 might be the D (5 bases). The clonotype was recovered from an adult in good health. The CDR3 here is CASSLLARQRNEQFF. CDR3 sequence (DNA): TGTGCCAGCAGTTTACTAGCCCGTCAGCGGAATGAGCAGTTCTTC. Together with reference TRBV28 and TRBJ2-1, the CDR3 gives the full variable domain: DVKVTQSSRYLVKRTGEKVFLECVQDMDHENMFWYRQDPGLGLRLIYFSYDVKMKEKGDIPEGYSVSREKKERFSLILESASTNQTSMYLCASSLLARQRNEQFFGPGTRLTVL.